The rows below give T cell receptor beta chains drawn from one sample of a study of blood T cell repertoires in COVID-19. Assay: immunoSEQ multiplex PCR; the TCRdb copy retains only in-frame clones and omits some. The sample has 60,000 or so clones, 90% seen once; the top ten hold about 9%. The sequencing input was peripheral blood. The receptors stem from a human donor with active COVID-19. The donor label of this sample is uncertain. CDR3s include the opening cysteine and the closing phenylalanine or tryptophan. D genes are given only for firm matches. Clone size appears in some rows only: once, few, many, or a class for an expanded clone.

V: TRBV7-9
J: TRBJ2-7
D: .
size: .
CDR3: CASSPDRGNLHEQYF
DNA: TGTGCCAGCAGCCCCGACCGAGGGAATCTCCACGAGCAGTACTTC

V: TRBV19
J: TRBJ2-7
D: .
size: few
CDR3: CASQLRYPGGYEQYF
DNA: TGTGCCAGCCAGCTTCGTTACCCAGGAGGCTACGAGCAGTACTTC

V: TRBV28
J: TRBJ2-1
D: .
size: .
CDR3: CASSRLDYSYNEQFF
DNA: TGTGCCAGCAGCCGCCTGGACTACTCCTACAATGAGCAGTTCTTC

V: TRBV7-9
J: TRBJ1-5
D: .
size: .
CDR3: CASSLDYRDDQPQHF
DNA: TGTGCCAGCAGCTTAGATTACAGGGACGATCAGCCCCAGCATTTT

V: TRBV19
J: TRBJ1-4
D: .
size: .
CDR3: CASSTRRQIQEKLFF
DNA: TGTGCCAGTAGTACCCGGAGGCAGATACAAGAAAAACTGTTTTTT

V: TRBV2
J: TRBJ1-2
D: TRBD1
size: once
CDR3: CASSEGTGYGYTF
DNA: TGTGCCAGCAGTGAAGGGACAGGGTATGGCTACACCTTC

V: TRBV5-4
J: TRBJ2-6
D: .
size: .
CDR3: CASSLTARSSGANVLTF
DNA: TGTGCCAGCAGCTTGACCGCGAGGAGCTCTGGGGCCAACGTCCTGACTTTC

V: TRBV19
J: TRBJ1-5
D: TRBD1
size: .
CDR3: CASHHQGARDQPQHF
DNA: TGTGCCAGTCACCACCAGGGGGCGCGTGATCAGCCCCAGCATTTT

V: TRBV3-1/TRBV3-2
J: TRBJ2-1
D: TRBD1
size: .
CDR3: CASSGDRRGVPYNEQFF
DNA: TGTGCCAGCAGCGGGGACAGAAGGGGAGTTCCCTACAATGAGCAGTTCTTC

V: TRBV7-8
J: TRBJ1-2
D: .
size: .
CDR3: CASSLAWPGNGYTF
DNA: TGTGCCAGCAGCTTAGCCTGGCCAGGAAATGGCTACACCTTC

V: TRBV5-5
J: TRBJ2-2
D: TRBD1
size: .
CDR3: CASSFSATGTGNTGELFF
DNA: TGTGCCAGCAGCTTCTCTGCAACCGGGACAGGGAACACCGGGGAGCTGTTTTTT

V: TRBV2
J: TRBJ1-6
D: TRBD1
size: .
CDR3: CASSEWDRANSPLHF
DNA: TGTGCCAGCAGTGAATGGGACAGGGCCAATTCACCCCTCCACTTT

V: TRBV6-5
J: TRBJ2-1
D: TRBD1
size: .
CDR3: CASSSPTGQYGEQFF
DNA: TGTGCCAGCAGCTCCCCGACAGGGCAGTACGGTGAGCAGTTCTTC

V: TRBV5-8
J: TRBJ2-4
D: .
size: .
CDR3: CASSSGLIAKNIQYF
DNA: TGTGCCAGCAGCTCGGGTCTTATAGCCAAAAACATTCAGTACTTC

V: TRBV27
J: TRBJ1-1
D: TRBD1
size: .
CDR3: CASSPGTAKNTEAFF
DNA: TGTGCCAGCAGTCCCGGGACAGCTAAGAACACTGAAGCTTTCTTT

V: TRBV24-1
J: TRBJ2-1
D: TRBD2
size: few
CDR3: CATSGTRTYNEQFF
DNA: TGTGCCACCAGTGGGACTAGAACCTACAATGAGCAGTTCTTC

V: TRBV9
J: TRBJ2-3
D: .
size: .
CDR3: CASAGAVSGLTDTQYF
DNA: TGTGCCAGCGCGGGGGCCGTAAGCGGCCTCACAGATACGCAGTATTTT

V: TRBV12-3/TRBV12-4
J: TRBJ2-1
D: .
size: .
CDR3: CASSLGPSNEQFF
DNA: TGTGCCAGCAGTTTAGGTCCGAGCAATGAGCAGTTCTTC

V: TRBV6-1
J: TRBJ1-5
D: .
size: .
CDR3: CASSEQWGDNQPQHF
DNA: TGTGCCAGCAGTGAACAGTGGGGGGATAATCAGCCCCAGCATTTT

V: TRBV7-2
J: TRBJ2-1
D: .
size: .
CDR3: CASRGGAGLYNEQFF
DNA: TGTGCCAGCAGGGGGGGAGCGGGCCTCTACAATGAGCAGTTCTTC

V: TRBV7-2
J: TRBJ1-3
D: .
size: .
CDR3: CASSLDWQTGNTIYF
DNA: TGTGCCAGCAGCTTAGATTGGCAGACAGGAAACACCATATATTTT

V: TRBV4-1
J: TRBJ2-3
D: TRBD1
size: .
CDR3: CASSQEGTGADTQYF
DNA: TGCGCCAGCAGCCAAGAGGGGACAGGGGCTGATACGCAGTATTTT

V: TRBV3-1/TRBV3-2
J: TRBJ2-7
D: .
size: .
CDR3: CASSQVHFYEQYF
DNA: TGTGCCAGCAGCCAAGTGCACTTCTACGAGCAGTACTTC

V: TRBV10-1
J: TRBJ2-1
D: .
size: .
CDR3: CASSPIRQDNEQFF
DNA: TGCGCCAGCAGTCCCATTAGACAGGACAATGAGCAGTTCTTC

V: TRBV9
J: TRBJ2-1
D: TRBD2
size: .
CDR3: CASSTGTSGRIEQFF
DNA: TGTGCCAGCAGCACAGGGACTAGCGGGAGAATTGAGCAGTTCTTC

V: TRBV20-1
J: TRBJ1-3
D: .
size: .
CDR3: CSASIQGRGSGNTIYF
DNA: TGCAGTGCTAGTATTCAGGGTAGAGGAAGTGGGAACACCATATATTTT

V: TRBV11-2
J: TRBJ2-3
D: TRBD2
size: .
CDR3: CASSSLRGGGDPYF
DNA: TGTGCCAGCAGCTCCCTTCGCGGGGGAGGGGATCCGTATTTT

V: TRBV7-9
J: TRBJ1-6
D: TRBD1
size: few
CDR3: CASSREQGSPLHF
DNA: TGTGCCAGCAGCCGTGAACAGGGGTCACCCCTCCACTTT

V: TRBV27
J: TRBJ2-5
D: TRBD1
size: once
CDR3: CASSNRGRGETQYF
DNA: TGTGCCAGCAGTAACAGGGGGCGGGGAGAGACCCAGTACTTC

V: TRBV7-9
J: TRBJ2-7
D: TRBD1
size: .
CDR3: CASSLQGVGYEQYF
DNA: TGTGCCAGCAGCCTACAGGGGGTAGGGTACGAGCAGTACTTC

V: TRBV2
J: TRBJ1-6
D: TRBD1
size: once
CDR3: CASSKTGGEANSPLHF
DNA: TGTGCCAGCAGTAAGACAGGGGGCGAAGCTAATTCACCCCTCCACTTT

V: TRBV3-1/TRBV3-2
J: TRBJ2-7
D: TRBD1
size: .
CDR3: CASSFRQGPYEQYF
DNA: TGTGCCAGCAGCTTTCGACAGGGGCCCTACGAGCAGTACTTC

V: TRBV3-1/TRBV3-2
J: TRBJ1-5
D: TRBD1
size: .
CDR3: CASSPSGTGVNQPQHF
DNA: TGTGCCAGCAGCCCCAGTGGGACAGGGGTAAATCAGCCCCAGCATTTT

V: TRBV2
J: TRBJ1-2
D: .
size: few
CDR3: CASSGTHYGYTF
DNA: TGTGCCAGCAGTGGGACACACTATGGCTACACCTTC

V: TRBV30
J: TRBJ1-4
D: TRBD1
size: .
CDR3: CAWSTGQGRNEKLFF
DNA: TGTGCCTGGAGCACCGGACAGGGCCGTAATGAAAAACTGTTTTTT

V: TRBV3-1/TRBV3-2
J: TRBJ1-2
D: .
size: .
CDR3: CASSLASSYGYTF
DNA: TGTGCCAGCAGCCTAGCGAGTTCCTATGGCTACACCTTC

V: TRBV7-9
J: TRBJ2-5
D: TRBD2
size: .
CDR3: CASSTKAGAQETQYF
DNA: TGTGCCAGCAGCACCAAAGCGGGGGCCCAAGAGACCCAGTACTTC

V: TRBV27
J: TRBJ2-7
D: TRBD1
size: .
CDR3: CASSSTGTGYYEQYF
DNA: TGTGCCAGCAGTTCTACCGGGACAGGGTATTACGAGCAGTACTTC

V: TRBV7-9
J: TRBJ2-5
D: TRBD1
size: once
CDR3: CASSSGQGRETQYF
DNA: TGTGCCAGCAGCTCAGGACAGGGACGGGAGACCCAGTACTTC

V: TRBV19
J: TRBJ1-3
D: .
size: .
CDR3: CASSMAGWGLSSGNTIYF
DNA: TGTGCCAGTAGTATGGCAGGGTGGGGGCTGAGCTCTGGAAACACCATATATTTT

V: TRBV2
J: TRBJ2-5
D: .
size: .
CDR3: CASSLGPVGRETQYF
DNA: TGTGCCAGCAGTTTGGGCCCAGTGGGTAGGGAGACCCAGTACTTC

V: TRBV11-3
J: TRBJ2-1
D: .
size: .
CDR3: CASSVSGGQFF
DNA: TGTGCCAGCAGCGTTAGCGGAGGGCAGTTCTTC

V: TRBV11-2
J: TRBJ2-7
D: TRBD2
size: .
CDR3: CASSFLLAGGPNEQYF
DNA: TGTGCCAGCAGCTTCCTTCTAGCGGGAGGGCCAAACGAGCAGTACTTC

V: TRBV9
J: TRBJ2-2
D: .
size: .
CDR3: CASSLPALTGELFF
DNA: TGTGCCAGCAGCCTCCCAGCGCTCACCGGGGAGCTGTTTTTT

V: TRBV7-8
J: TRBJ2-7
D: .
size: .
CDR3: CASSLGPGLFYEQYF
DNA: TGTGCCAGCAGCTTAGGGCCGGGACTTTTCTACGAGCAGTACTTC

V: TRBV15
J: TRBJ2-2
D: TRBD2
size: .
CDR3: CATSRDPGLAGGTNTGELFF
DNA: TGTGCCACCAGCAGAGACCCAGGACTAGCGGGAGGAACGAACACCGGGGAGCTGTTTTTT